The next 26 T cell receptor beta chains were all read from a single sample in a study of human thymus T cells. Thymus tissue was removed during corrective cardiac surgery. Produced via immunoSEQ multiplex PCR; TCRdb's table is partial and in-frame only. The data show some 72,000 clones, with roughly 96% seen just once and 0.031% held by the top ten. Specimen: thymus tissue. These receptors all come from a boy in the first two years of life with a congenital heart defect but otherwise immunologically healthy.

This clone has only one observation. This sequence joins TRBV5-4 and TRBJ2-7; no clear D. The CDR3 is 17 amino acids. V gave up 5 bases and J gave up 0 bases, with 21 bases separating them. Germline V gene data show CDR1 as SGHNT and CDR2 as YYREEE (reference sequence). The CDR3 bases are TGTGCCAGCAGTCCAAAACGTATGGCAGGAGACTCCTACGAGCAGTACTTC. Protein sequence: CASSPKRMAGDSYEQYF.

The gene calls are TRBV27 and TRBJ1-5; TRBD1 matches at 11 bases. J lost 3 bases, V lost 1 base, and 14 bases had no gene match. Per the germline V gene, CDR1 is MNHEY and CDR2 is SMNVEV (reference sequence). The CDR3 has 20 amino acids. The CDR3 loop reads CASSLWGDRGSPLPNQPQHF. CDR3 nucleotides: TGTGCCAGCAGTTTATGGGGGGACAGGGGGAGTCCCCTCCCCAATCAGCCCCAGCATTTT.

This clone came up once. CDR3 in DNA: TGTGCCAGCAGCCCCCGAAGGGGCAGGGACACAGATACGCAGTATTTT. This codes for CASSPRRGRDTDTQYF. The genes are TRBV5-6 and TRBJ2-3; TRBD1 is a possible D gene (5 bases). Per germline, CDR1 SGHDT and CDR2 YYEEEE. The V end lost 4 bases, the J end lost 2 bases, and 17 bases lay between the germline ends. The CDR3 runs to 16 residues.

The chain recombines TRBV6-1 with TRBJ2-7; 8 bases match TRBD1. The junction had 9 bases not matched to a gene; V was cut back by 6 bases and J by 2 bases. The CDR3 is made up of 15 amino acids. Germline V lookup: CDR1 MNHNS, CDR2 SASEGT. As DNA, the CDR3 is TGTGCCAGCAGCCATGGACAGGGACCTCCCTACGAGCAGTACTTC. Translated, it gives CASSHGQGPPYEQYF.

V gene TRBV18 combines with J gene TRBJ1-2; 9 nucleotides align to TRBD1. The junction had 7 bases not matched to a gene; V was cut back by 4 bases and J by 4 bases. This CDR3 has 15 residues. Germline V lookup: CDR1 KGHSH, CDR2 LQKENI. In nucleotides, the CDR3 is TGTGCCAGCTCACTCCGGGACAGGGAAGCCTATGGCTACACCTTC. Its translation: CASSLRDREAYGYTF.

CDR3 in amino acids: CASSKSPSGDNEQFF. The CDR3 coding sequence is TGTGCCAGCAGCAAATCTCCTAGTGGAGACAATGAGCAGTTCTTC. The rearrangement links TRBV21-1 to TRBJ2-1; TRBD2, as called in the table, went unchecked against the DNA. TRBV21-1 is a pseudogene segment. This CDR3 spans 15 amino acids.

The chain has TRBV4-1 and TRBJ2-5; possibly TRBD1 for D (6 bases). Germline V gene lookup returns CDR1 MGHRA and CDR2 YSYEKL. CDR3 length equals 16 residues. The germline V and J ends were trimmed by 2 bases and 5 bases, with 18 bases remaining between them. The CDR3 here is CASSQSRGIPGETQYF. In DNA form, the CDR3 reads TGCGCCAGCAGCCAATCAAGGGGGATTCCGGGGGAGACCCAGTACTTC.

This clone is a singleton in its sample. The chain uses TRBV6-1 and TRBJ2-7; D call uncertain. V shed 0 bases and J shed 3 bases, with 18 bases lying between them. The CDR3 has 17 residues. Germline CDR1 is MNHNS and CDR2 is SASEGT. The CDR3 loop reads CASSEALRSGRGYEQYF. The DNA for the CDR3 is TGTGCCAGCAGTGAAGCGCTTCGTTCAGGACGCGGCTACGAGCAGTACTTC.

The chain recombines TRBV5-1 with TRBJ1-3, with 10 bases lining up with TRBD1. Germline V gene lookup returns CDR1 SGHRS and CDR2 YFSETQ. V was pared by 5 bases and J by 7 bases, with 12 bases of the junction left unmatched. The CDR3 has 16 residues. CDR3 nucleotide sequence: TGCGCCAGCAGACGGGACAGGGGAGGTTCACGGAACACCATATATTTT. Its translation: CASRRDRGGSRNTIYF.

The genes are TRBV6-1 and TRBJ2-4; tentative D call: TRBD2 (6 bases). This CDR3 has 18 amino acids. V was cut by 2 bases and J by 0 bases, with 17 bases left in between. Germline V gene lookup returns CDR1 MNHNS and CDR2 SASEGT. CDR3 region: CASSERPRDSLAKNIQYF. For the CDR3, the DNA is TGTGCCAGCAGTGAACGTCCGCGGGACTCCTTAGCCAAAAACATTCAGTACTTC.

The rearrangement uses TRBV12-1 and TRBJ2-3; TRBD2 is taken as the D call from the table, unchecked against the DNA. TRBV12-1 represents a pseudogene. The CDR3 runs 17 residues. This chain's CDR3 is CASSMTSGGYQGDTQYF. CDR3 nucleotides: TGTGCCAGCAGCATGACTAGCGGGGGGTACCAGGGAGATACGCAGTATTTT.

CDR3 DNA sequence: TGTGCCAGCAGCATTGGTGGGAGTAATGAAAAACTGTTTTTT. Translated: CASSIGGSNEKLFF. The chain uses TRBV21-1 and TRBJ1-4. TRBV21-1 corresponds to a pseudogene. This CDR3 comprises 14 residues.

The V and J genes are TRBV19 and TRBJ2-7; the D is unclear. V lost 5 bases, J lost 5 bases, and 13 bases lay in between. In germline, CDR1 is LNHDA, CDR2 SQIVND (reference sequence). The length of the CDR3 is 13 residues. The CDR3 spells CASSGTVIDEQYF. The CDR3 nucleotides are TGTGCCAGTAGTGGAACAGTGATCGACGAGCAGTACTTC. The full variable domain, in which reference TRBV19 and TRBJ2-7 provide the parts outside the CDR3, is DGGITQSPKYLFRKEGQNVTLSCEQNLNHDAMYWYRQDPGQGLRLIYYSQIVNDFQKGDIAEGYSVSREKKESFPLTVTSAQKNPTAFYLCASSGTVIDEQYFGPGTRLTVT.

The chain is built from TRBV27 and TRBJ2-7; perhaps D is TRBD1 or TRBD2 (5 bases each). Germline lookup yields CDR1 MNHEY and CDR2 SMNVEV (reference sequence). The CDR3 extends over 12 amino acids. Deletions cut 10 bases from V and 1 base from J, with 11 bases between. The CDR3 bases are TGTGCCACCCGGGACGGATCCTACGAGCAGTACTTC. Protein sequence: CATRDGSYEQYF.

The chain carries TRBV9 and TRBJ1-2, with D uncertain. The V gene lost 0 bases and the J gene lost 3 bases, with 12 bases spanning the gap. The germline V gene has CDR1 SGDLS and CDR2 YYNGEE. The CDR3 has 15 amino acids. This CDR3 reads CASSVDPGNHYGYTF. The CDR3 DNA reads TGTGCCAGCAGCGTAGACCCGGGGAATCACTATGGCTACACCTTC. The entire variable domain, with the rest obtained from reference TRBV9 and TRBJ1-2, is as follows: DSGVTQTPKHLITATGQRVTLRCSPRSGDLSVYWYQQSLDQGLQFLIQYYNGEERAKGNILERFSAQQFPDLHSELNLSSLELGDSALYFCASSVDPGNHYGYTFGSGTRLTVV.

The CDR3 region is CASSSSDRGSNTQYF. CDR3 coding DNA: TGTGCCAGCAGTTCGTCTGACAGGGGGTCAAATACGCAGTATTTT. The V gene is TRBV28, the J gene TRBJ2-3; 9 bases fit TRBD1. Germline-derived CDR1 and CDR2 are MDHEN and SYDVKM. Trimming took 4 bases from V and 7 from J; bases not matched to a gene: 9. The CDR3 covers 15 residues.

Written as DNA, the CDR3 is TGTGCCAGCAGTGAAGCGAGGACCACTAGCGGGAGGGGGAAAGAGACCCAGTACTTC. Translated, it gives CASSEARTTSGRGKETQYF. V usage is TRBV6-1 and J usage is TRBJ2-5, with 13 bases fitting TRBD2. V was pared by 0 bases and J by 3 bases, with 10 bases of the junction left unmatched. Per the germline V gene, CDR1 is MNHNS and CDR2 is SASEGT. The CDR3 length is 19 residues.

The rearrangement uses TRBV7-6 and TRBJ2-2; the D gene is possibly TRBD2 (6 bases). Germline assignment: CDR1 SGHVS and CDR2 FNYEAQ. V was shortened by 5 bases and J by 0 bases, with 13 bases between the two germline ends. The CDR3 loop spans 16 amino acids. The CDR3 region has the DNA TGTGCCAGCAGCCCGCATAGCGGCACGAACACCGGGGAGCTGTTTTTT. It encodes CASSPHSGTNTGELFF.

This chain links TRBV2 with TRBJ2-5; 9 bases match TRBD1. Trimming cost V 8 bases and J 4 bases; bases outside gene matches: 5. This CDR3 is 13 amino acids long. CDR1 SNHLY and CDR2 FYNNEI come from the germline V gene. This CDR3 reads CASRDRERETQYF. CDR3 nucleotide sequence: TGTGCCAGCCGGGACAGGGAAAGAGAGACCCAGTACTTC. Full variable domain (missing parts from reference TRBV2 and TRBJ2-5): EPEVTQTPSHQVTQMGQEVILRCVPISNHLYFYWYRQILGQKVEFLVSFYNNEISEKSEIFDDQFSVERPDGSNFTLKIRSTKLEDSAMYFCASRDRERETQYFGPGTRLLVL.

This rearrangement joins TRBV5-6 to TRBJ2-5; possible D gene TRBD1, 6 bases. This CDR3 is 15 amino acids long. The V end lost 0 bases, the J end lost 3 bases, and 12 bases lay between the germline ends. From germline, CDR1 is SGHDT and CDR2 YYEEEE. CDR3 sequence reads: CASSLDRPGEETQYF. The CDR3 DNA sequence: TGTGCCAGCAGCTTGGATCGGCCAGGGGAAGAGACCCAGTACTTC. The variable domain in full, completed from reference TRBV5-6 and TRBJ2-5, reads DAGVTQSPTHLIKTRGQQVTLRCSPKSGHDTVSWYQQALGQGPQFIFQYYEEEERQRGNFPDRFSGHQFPNYSSELNVNALLLGDSALYLCASSLDRPGEETQYFGPGTRLLVL.

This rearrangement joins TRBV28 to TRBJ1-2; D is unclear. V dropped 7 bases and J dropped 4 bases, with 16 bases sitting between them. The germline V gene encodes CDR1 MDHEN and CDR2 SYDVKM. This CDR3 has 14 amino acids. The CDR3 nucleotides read TGTGCCAGCACCCCATACTTCGACGGCTATGGCTACACCTTC. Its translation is CASTPYFDGYGYTF.

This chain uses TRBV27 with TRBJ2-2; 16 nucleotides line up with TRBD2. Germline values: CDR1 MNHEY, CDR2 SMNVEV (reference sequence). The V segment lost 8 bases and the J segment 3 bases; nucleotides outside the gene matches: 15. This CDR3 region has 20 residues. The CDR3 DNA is TGTGCCAGCTGGAGGAGCCCGGGACTAGCGGGGGGGGTTCACACCGGGGAGCTGTTTTTT. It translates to CASWRSPGLAGGVHTGELFF.

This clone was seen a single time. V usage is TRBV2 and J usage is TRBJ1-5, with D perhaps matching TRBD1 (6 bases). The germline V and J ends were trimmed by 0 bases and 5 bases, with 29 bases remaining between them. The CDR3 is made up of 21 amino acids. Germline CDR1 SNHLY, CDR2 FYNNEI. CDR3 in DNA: TGTGCCAGCAGTGAAGCCCCGGCAGGAGCAGGGGAGATTAATTGGGATCAGCCCCAGCATTTT. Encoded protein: CASSEAPAGAGEINWDQPQHF.

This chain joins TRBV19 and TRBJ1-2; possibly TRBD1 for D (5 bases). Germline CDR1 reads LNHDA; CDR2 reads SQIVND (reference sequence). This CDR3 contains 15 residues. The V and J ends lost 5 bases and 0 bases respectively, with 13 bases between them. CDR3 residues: CASSHWGPTNYGYTF. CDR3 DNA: TGTGCCAGTAGTCATTGGGGACCTACTAACTATGGCTACACCTTC.

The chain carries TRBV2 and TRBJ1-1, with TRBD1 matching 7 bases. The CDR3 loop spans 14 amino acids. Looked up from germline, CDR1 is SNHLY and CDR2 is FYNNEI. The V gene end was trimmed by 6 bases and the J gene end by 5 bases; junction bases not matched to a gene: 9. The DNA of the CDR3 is TGTGCCAGCAGGATGGACAGGAGGGGGACTGAAGCTTTCTTT. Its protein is CASRMDRRGTEAFF.

In nucleotides, the CDR3 is TGTGCCAGCAGCACGTCAGGGGCGAACACCGGGGAGCTGTTTTTT. The encoded protein is CASSTSGANTGELFF. The chain couples TRBV7-6 to TRBJ2-2; a possible D gene is TRBD1 (6 bases). Trimming cost V 5 bases and J 0 bases, with 10 bases left between them. The germline CDR1 and CDR2 sequences are SGHVS and FNYEAQ. The CDR3 is 15 residues long.